The 8 T cell receptor beta chains below come from one sample, sequenced in a study of Ad26.COV2.S vaccination and SARS-CoV-2 variants. This sample's treatment: around 19 received Ad26.COV2.S at low or high dose, single or two shots; roughly five received placebo; per-sample allocation not given. Repertoires come from day 63 after the first vaccine or placebo injection. The protocol was immunoSEQ multiplex PCR, while the TCRdb copy is restricted to in-frame clones and leaves out a portion. The sample lists about 410,000 clones, 92% occurring once. Sequenced material: peripheral blood, taken in a trial of Ad26.COV2.S vaccine versus placebo. Receptors were obtained from a person between 18 and 65 years old who received the Ad26.COV2.S COVID-19 vaccine or a placebo.

The CDR3 region is CATSRDRARSGNTIYF. The CDR3 coding sequence is TGTGCCACCAGCAGAGATCGGGCTCGCTCTGGAAACACCATATATTTT. The genes are TRBV15 and TRBJ1-3; D uncertain. Germline loops: CDR1 LNHNV, CDR2 YYDKDF (reference sequence). This CDR3 is 16 amino acids long. V lost 0 bases and J lost 0, with 9 bases in between.

This clone was seen only once. The J gene is TRBJ2-2, the V gene TRBV11-2; D remains ambiguous. This CDR3 spans 12 amino acids. Trimming cost V 1 base and J 6 bases, with 3 bases left between them. CDR1 is SGHAT, CDR2 FQNNGV, per germline. The CDR3 DNA follows: TGTGCCAGCAGCTTAGCATCCGGGGAGCTGTTTTTT. Amino acid sequence: CASSLASGELFF.

V gene TRBV5-6 combines with J gene TRBJ2-2, with TRBD1 matching 8 bases. J gave up 4 bases and V 2 bases, and 7 bases lay outside the gene matches. CDR3 length equals 16 residues. Germline values: CDR1 SGHDT, CDR2 YYEEEE. In DNA, the CDR3 is TGTGCCAGCAGCTTATATGGACAGGGCGGCACCGGGGAGCTGTTTTTT. It is translated as CASSLYGQGGTGELFF.

The CDR3, as DNA: TGTGCCAGCAGCAAAGTGCGCGCCGTCGAAGCTTTCTTT. Translated: CASSKVRAVEAFF. The rearrangement links TRBV21-1 to TRBJ1-1. TRBV21-1 is assigned pseudogene status. This CDR3 spans 13 amino acids.

The J gene is TRBJ2-1, the V gene TRBV28; D not resolved. Trimming cost V 6 bases and J 0 bases, with 15 bases left between them. The CDR3 consists of 16 residues. Germline loops: CDR1 MDHEN, CDR2 SYDVKM. The CDR3 nucleotides read TGTGCCAGCAGATCTCCATTACCCTCCTCCTACAATGAGCAGTTCTTC. Its protein product is CASRSPLPSSYNEQFF.

This sequence joins TRBV6-6 and TRBJ1-4; TRBD1 agrees at 8 bases. From germline, CDR1 is MNHNY and CDR2 SVGAGI (reference sequence). V gave up 5 bases and J gave up 3 bases; unmatched junction bases: 8. CDR3 size: 16 residues. In DNA, the CDR3 is TGTGCCAGCAGTCTCGGGACAGGAAATTCTAATGAAAAACTGTTTTTT. Translation gives CASSLGTGNSNEKLFF.

The CDR3 protein is CASSHRSSLLETQYF. CDR3 in DNA: TGTGCCAGCAGCCACCGAAGTAGTTTGCTTGAGACCCAGTACTTC. This chain uses TRBV7-9 with TRBJ2-5; D unclear. Germline V gene data show CDR1 as SEHNR and CDR2 as FQNEAQ (reference sequence). CDR3 size: 15 residues. Deletions cut 5 bases from V and 5 bases from J, with 18 bases between.

Here the CDR3 reads CSVSKGLNEKLFF. CDR3 DNA sequence: TGCAGCGTTTCTAAGGGGCTTAATGAAAAACTGTTTTTT. The chain combines TRBV29-1 with TRBJ1-4; TRBD1 might be the D (5 bases). This CDR3 has 13 residues. Germline lookup yields CDR1 SQVTM and CDR2 ANQGSEA. V lost 5 bases, J lost 4 bases, and 11 bases lay in between.